The 2 T cell receptor beta chains reported below all come from one sample, sequenced in a study of blood T cell repertoires in COVID-19. TCRdb's copy holds only in-frame clones and misses some; the assay was immunoSEQ multiplex PCR. The sample lists over 110,000 clones, approximately 84% seen once, with roughly 4.3% in the top ten. Sample: PBMCs or T cells enriched from blood (not recorded which). These receptors were obtained from a man aged 45-60 years in a cohort exposed to, infected with or recovered from COVID-19 (not recorded which).

The rearrangement joins TRBV2 to TRBJ1-2, with TRBD1 as a possible D gene (5 bases). V was trimmed by 7 bases and J by 5 bases, leaving 11 bases between them. Germline V lookup: CDR1 SNHLY, CDR2 FYNNEI. The CDR3 has 12 amino acids. The CDR3 nucleotides read TGTGCCAGCAATGCGGGGGTATATGGCTACACCTTC. It codes for CASNAGVYGYTF.

Here the CDR3 DNA reads TGTGCCAGCAGCGTAATGGGAGCCTTGGACAATGAGCAGTTCTTC. As protein: CASSVMGALDNEQFF. V and J are TRBV9 and TRBJ2-1, with TRBD2 as a possible D gene (5 bases). V dropped 1 base and J dropped 5 bases, with 13 bases sitting between them. Germline CDR1 and CDR2: SGDLS and YYNGEE. CDR3 length: 15 residues.